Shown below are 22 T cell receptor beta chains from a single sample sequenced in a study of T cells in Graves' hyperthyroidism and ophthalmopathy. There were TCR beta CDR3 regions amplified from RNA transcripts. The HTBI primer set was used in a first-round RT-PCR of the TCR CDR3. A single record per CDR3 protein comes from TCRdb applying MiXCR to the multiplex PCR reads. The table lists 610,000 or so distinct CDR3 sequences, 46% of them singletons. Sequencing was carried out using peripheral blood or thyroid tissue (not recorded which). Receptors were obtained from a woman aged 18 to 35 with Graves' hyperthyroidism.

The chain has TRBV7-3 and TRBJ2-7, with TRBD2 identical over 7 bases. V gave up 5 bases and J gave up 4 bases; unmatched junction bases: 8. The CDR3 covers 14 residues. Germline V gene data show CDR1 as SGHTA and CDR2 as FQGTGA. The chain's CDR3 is CASSDSGEGYEQYF. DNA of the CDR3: TGTGCCAGCAGCGACAGCGGGGAGGGATACGAGCAGTACTTC.

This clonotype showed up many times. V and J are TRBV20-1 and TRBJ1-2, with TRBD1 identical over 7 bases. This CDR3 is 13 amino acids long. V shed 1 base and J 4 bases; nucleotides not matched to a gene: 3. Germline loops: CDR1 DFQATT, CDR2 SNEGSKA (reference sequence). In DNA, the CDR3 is TGCAGTGCTAGAGGACAGGGTGGCTATGGCTACACCTTC. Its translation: CSARGQGGYGYTF.

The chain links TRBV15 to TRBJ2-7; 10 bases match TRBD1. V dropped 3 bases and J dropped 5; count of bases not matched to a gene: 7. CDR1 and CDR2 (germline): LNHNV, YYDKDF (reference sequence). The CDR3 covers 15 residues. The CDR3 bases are TGTGCCACCAGCAGTACCGGGACAGGGGCCCACGAGCAGTACTTC. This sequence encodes CATSSTGTGAHEQYF.

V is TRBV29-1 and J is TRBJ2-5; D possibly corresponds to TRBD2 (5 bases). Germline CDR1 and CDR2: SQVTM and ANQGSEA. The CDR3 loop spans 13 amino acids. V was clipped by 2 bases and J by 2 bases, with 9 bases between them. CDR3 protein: CSVELGAQETQYF. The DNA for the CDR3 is TGCAGCGTTGAACTGGGAGCTCAAGAGACCCAGTACTTC.

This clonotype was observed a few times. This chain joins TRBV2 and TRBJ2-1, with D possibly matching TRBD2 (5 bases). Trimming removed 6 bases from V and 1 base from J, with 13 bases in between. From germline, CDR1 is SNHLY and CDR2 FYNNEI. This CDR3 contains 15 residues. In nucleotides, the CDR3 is TGTGCCAGCAGGGGTGGGAGTGGGTCCTACAATGAGCAGTTCTTC. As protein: CASRGGSGSYNEQFF.

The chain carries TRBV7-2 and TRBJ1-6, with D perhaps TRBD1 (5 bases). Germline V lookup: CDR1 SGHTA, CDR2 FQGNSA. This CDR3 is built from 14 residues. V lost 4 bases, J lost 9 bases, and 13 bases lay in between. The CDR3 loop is CASSSELGLSPLHF. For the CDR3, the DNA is TGTGCCAGCAGCTCCGAGTTGGGACTTTCACCCCTCCACTTT. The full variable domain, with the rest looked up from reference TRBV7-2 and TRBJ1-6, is GAGVSQSPSNKVTEKGKDVELRCDPISGHTALYWYRQSLGQGLEFLIYFQGNSAPDKSGLPSDRFSAERTGGSVSTLTIQRTQQEDSAVYLCASSSELGLSPLHFGNGTRLTVT.

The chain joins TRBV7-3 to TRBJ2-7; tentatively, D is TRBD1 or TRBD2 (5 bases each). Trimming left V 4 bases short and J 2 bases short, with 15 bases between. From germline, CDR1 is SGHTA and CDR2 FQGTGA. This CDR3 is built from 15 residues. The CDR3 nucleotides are TGTGCCAGCAGCTCCCCGAGAGGGGCGGCCTACGAGCAGTACTTC. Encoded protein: CASSSPRGAAYEQYF.

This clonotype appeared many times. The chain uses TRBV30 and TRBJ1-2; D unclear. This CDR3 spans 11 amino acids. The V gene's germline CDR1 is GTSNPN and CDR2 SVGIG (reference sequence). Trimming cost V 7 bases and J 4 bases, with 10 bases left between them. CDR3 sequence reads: CASRKIYGYTF. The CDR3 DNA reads TGTGCCTCCCGGAAAATCTATGGCTACACCTTC.

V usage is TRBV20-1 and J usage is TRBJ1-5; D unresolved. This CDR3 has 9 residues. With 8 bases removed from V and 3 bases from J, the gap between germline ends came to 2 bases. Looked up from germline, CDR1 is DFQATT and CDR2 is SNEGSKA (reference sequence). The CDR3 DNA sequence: TGCAGTTTCAATCAGCCCCAGCATTTT. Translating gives CSFNQPQHF.

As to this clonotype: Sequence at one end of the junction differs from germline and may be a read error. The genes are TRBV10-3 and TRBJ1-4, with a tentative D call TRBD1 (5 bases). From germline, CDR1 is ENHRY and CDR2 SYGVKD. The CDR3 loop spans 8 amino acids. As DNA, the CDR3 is TGTGCCATAAGGCGACAGCTTTTT. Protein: CAIRRQLF.

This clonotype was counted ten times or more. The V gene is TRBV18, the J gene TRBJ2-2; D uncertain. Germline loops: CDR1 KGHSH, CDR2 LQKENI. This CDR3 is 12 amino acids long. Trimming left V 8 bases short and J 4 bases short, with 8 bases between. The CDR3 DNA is TGTGCCAGCGGGCAGAGCACCGGGGAGCTGTTTTTT. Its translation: CASGQSTGELFF.

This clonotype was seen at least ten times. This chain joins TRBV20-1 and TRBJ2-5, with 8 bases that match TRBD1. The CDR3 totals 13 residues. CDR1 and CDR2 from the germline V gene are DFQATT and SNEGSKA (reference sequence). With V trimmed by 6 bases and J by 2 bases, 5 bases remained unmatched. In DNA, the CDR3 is TGCAGTGCAGGGGACAGGACTCAAGAGACCCAGTACTTC. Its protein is CSAGDRTQETQYF.

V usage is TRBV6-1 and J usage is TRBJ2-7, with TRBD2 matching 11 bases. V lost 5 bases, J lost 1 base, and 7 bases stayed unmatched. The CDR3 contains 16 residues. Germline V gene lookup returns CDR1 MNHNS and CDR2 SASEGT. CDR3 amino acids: CASSYSGTSGSYEQYF. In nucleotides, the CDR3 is TGTGCCAGCAGTTACTCGGGGACTAGCGGTTCCTACGAGCAGTACTTC.

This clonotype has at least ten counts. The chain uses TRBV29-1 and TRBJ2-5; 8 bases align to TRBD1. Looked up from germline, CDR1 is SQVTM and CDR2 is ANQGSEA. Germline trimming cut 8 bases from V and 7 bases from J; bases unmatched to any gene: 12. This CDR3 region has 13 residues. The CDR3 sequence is CSILTGDGATQYF. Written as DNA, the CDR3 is TGCAGCATCCTGACAGGGGACGGTGCGACCCAGTACTTC.

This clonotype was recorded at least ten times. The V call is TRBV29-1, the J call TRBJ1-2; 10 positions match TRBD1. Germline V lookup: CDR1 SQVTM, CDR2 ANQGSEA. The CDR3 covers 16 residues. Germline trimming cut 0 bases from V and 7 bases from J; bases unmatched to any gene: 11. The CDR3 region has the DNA TGCAGCGTTGAAGAACACCCCGGGACAGGGGCTTTTGGCTACACCTTC. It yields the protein CSVEEHPGTGAFGYTF.

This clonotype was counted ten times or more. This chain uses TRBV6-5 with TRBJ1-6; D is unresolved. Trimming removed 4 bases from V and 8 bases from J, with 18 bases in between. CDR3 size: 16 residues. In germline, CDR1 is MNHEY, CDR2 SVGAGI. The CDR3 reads CASSLLGWGSDSPLHF. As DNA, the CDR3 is TGTGCCAGCAGTTTACTCGGGTGGGGTTCGGATTCACCCCTCCACTTT.

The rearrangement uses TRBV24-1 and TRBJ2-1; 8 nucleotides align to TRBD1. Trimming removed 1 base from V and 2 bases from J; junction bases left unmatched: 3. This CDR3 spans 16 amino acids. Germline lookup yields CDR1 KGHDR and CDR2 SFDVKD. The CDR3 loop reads CATSDFGQGAYNEQFF. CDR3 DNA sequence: TGTGCCACCAGTGATTTTGGACAGGGAGCCTACAATGAGCAGTTCTTC.

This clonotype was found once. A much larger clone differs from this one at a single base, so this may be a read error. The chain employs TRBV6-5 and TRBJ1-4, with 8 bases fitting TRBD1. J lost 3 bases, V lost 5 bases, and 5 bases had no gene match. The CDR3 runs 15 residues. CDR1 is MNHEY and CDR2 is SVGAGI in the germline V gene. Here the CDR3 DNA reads TGTGCCAGCAGTCCGACAGGGGCAGCTAATGAAAAACTGTTTTTT. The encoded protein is CASSPTGAANEKLFF.

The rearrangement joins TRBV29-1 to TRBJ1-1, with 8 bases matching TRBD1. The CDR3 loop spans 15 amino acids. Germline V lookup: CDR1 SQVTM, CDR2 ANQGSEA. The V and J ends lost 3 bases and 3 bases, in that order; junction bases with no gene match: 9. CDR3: CSVERTGTGYTEAFF. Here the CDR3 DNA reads TGCAGCGTTGAGCGGACAGGGACTGGCTACACTGAAGCTTTCTTT. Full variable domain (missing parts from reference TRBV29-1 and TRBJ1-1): SAVISQKPSRDICQRGTSLTIQCQVDSQVTMMFWYRQQPGQSLTLIATANQGSEATYESGFVIDKFPISRPNLTFSTLTVSNMSPEDSSIYLCSVERTGTGYTEAFFGQGTRLTVV.

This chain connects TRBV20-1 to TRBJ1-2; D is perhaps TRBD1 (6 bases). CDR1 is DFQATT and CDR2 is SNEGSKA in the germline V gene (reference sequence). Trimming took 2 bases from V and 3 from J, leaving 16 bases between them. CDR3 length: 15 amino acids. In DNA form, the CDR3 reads TGCAGTGCTAGAAGGGTTGTCAGGGGTGACTATGGCTACACCTTC. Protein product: CSARRVVRGDYGYTF.

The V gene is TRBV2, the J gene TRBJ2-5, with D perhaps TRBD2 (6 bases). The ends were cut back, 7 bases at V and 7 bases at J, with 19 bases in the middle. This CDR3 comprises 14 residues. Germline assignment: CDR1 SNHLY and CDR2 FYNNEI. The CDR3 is CASIAGGLGGTQYF. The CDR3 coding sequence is TGTGCCAGCATTGCGGGTGGCCTCGGGGGGACCCAGTACTTC.

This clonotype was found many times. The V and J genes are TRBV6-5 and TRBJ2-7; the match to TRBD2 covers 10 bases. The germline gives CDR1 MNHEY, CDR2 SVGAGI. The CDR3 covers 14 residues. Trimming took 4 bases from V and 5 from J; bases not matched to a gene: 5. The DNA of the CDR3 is TGTGCCAGCAGTTTGGAGCGGGAGGGAGACGAGCAGTACTTC. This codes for CASSLEREGDEQYF.